This T cell receptor (beta chain) appears in the sequencing data of a study of tumour-infiltrating T cells in Burkitt lymphoma. Assay: immunoSEQ multiplex PCR; the TCRdb copy retains only in-frame clones and omits some. There are around 3,500 clones in the sample; 15% to 20% occur only once, and approximately 1.5% lies in the top ten. Source material: tumor tissue. The clonotype comes from a human donor with Burkitt lymphoma.

The CDR3 nucleotides read TGTGCCAGCAGTTCCTACCAAGGGGCCGGCGGGGAGCTGTTTTTT. Encoded protein: CASSSYQGAGGELFF. V and J are TRBV9 and TRBJ2-2; maybe TRBD1 (5 bases). Trimming left V 5 bases short and J 7 bases short, with 18 bases between. Looked up from germline, CDR1 is SGDLS and CDR2 is YYNGEE. The CDR3 is 15 amino acids. The full variable domain, completed using reference TRBV9 and TRBJ2-2, is DSGVTQTPKHLITATGQRVTLRCSPRSGDLSVYWYQQSLDQGLQFLIQYYNGEERAKGNILERFSAQQFPDLHSELNLSSLELGDSALYFCASSSYQGAGGELFFGEGSRLTVL.